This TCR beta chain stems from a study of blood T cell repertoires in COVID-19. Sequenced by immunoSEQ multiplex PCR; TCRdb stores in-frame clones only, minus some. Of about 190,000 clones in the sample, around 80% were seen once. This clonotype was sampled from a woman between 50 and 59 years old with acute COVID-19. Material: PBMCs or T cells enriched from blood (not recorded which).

The CDR3: CASSLGLGAGVSTDTQYF. The CDR3 DNA reads TGCGCCAGCAGCTTGGGCCTAGGGGCGGGGGTGAGCACAGATACGCAGTATTTT. The rearrangement uses TRBV5-1 and TRBJ2-3, with 7 bases that match TRBD2. The CDR3 is 18 amino acids. The J segment lost 0 bases and the V segment lost 0 bases, leaving 10 bases of the junction unmatched. Per the germline V gene, CDR1 is SGHRS and CDR2 is YFSETQ.